Following are 20 T cell receptor beta chains from one sample sequenced in a study of T cells in Graves' hyperthyroidism and ophthalmopathy. Researchers took RNA transcripts and amplified the TCR beta CDR3 regions from them. HTBI primers were employed in a first-round RT-PCR of the TCR CDR3. From the multiplex PCR reads, TCRdb called clonotypes with MiXCR, one entry per CDR3 protein. Of hundreds of thousands of distinct CDR3 sequences listed, 11% to 15% are singletons. Sequenced sample: blood. All receptors derive from a woman under 30 with Graves' hyperthyroidism.

The CDR3, as DNA: TGTGCCAGCAGTACAGGGGGCATGAGGAGCAATCAGCCCCAGCATTTT. Encoded protein: CASSTGGMRSNQPQHF. The chain recombines TRBV12-3 or TRBV12-4 with TRBJ1-5, with TRBD1 matching 9 bases. This CDR3 region has 16 residues. J gave up 1 base and V 5 bases, and 6 bases lay outside the gene matches.

The V and J genes are TRBV29-1 and TRBJ1-2; 11 bases match TRBD1. Per the germline V gene, CDR1 is SQVTM and CDR2 is ANQGSEA. V lost 7 bases and J lost 5; bases outside the gene matches: 9. The length of the CDR3 is 14 residues. The DNA of the CDR3 is TGCAGCGCCGTATCAGGGACAGGGGGTTATGGCTACACCTTC. Translating gives CSAVSGTGGYGYTF.

This chain uses TRBV7-9 with TRBJ2-1, with TRBD2 identical over 8 bases. CDR3 length equals 16 residues. The germline CDR1 and CDR2 sequences are SEHNR and FQNEAQ (reference sequence). J was trimmed by 7 bases and V by 5 bases; bases with no gene match: 13. The CDR3 nucleotides are TGTGCCAGCAGCCCCCGGAAGCGGGAGCCGTTGAATGAGCAGTTCTTC. Its translation is CASSPRKREPLNEQFF. Full variable domain (rest looked up from reference TRBV7-9 and TRBJ2-1): DTGVSQNPRHKITKRGQNVTFRCDPISEHNRLYWYRQTLGQGPEFLTYFQNEAQLEKSRLLSDRFSAERPKGSFSTLEIQRTEQGDSAMYLCASSPRKREPLNEQFFGPGTRLTVL.

This clonotype was seen many times. This sequence joins TRBV3-1 and TRBJ1-5; TRBD1 might be the D (5 bases). This CDR3 spans 13 amino acids. CDR1 is LGHDT and CDR2 is YNNKEL in the germline V gene (reference sequence). V dropped 1 base and J dropped 7 bases, with 8 bases sitting between them. The CDR3 protein is CASSQVGGQPQHF. CDR3 sequence (DNA): TGTGCCAGCAGCCAAGTGGGGGGGCAGCCCCAGCATTTT.

This clonotype came up many times. This chain connects TRBV12-3 or TRBV12-4 to TRBJ2-1; a weak D match, TRBD2 (7 bases). CDR3 length equals 14 residues. With 3 bases removed from V and 6 bases from J, the gap between germline ends came to 12 bases. CDR3: CASSLRGGGNEQFF. The CDR3 DNA follows: TGTGCCAGCAGTTTGCGAGGGGGGGGCAATGAGCAGTTCTTC.

This clonotype was observed many times. This chain joins TRBV18 and TRBJ2-3, with D unclear. From germline, CDR1 is KGHSH and CDR2 LQKENI. CDR3 size: 14 residues. The V gene lost 0 bases and the J gene lost 4 bases, with 8 bases spanning the gap. The CDR3 spells CASSPPFPSDTQYF. CDR3 sequence (DNA): TGTGCCAGCTCACCACCGTTCCCCTCAGATACGCAGTATTTT.

This clonotype was observed a few times. This rearrangement joins TRBV2 to TRBJ2-1, with D perhaps assigned TRBD1 or TRBD2 (5 bases each). The V gene lost 6 bases and the J gene lost 7 bases, with 25 bases spanning the gap. The CDR3 sequence is 17 residues long. Germline values: CDR1 SNHLY, CDR2 FYNNEI. The chain's CDR3 is CASSRLPGTKSTNEQFF. DNA of the CDR3: TGTGCCAGCAGCCGACTTCCCGGGACCAAATCTACGAATGAGCAGTTCTTC. Looking up the rest from reference TRBV2 and TRBJ2-1 gives the full variable domain: EPEVTQTPSHQVTQMGQEVILRCVPISNHLYFYWYRQILGQKVEFLVSFYNNEISEKSEIFDDQFSVERPDGSNFTLKIRSTKLEDSAMYFCASSRLPGTKSTNEQFFGPGTRLTVL.

This clonotype was detected many times. The chain employs TRBV5-5 and TRBJ1-4; TRBD1 might be the D (6 bases). V lost 6 bases to trimming and J lost 7 bases, with 22 bases between them. The CDR3 loop spans 16 amino acids. Per germline, CDR1 SGHKS and CDR2 YYEKEE (reference sequence). CDR3 residues: CASTTRLGGSAEKLFF. For the CDR3, the DNA is TGTGCCAGCACGACAAGACTTGGGGGCTCTGCTGAAAAACTGTTTTTT.

This clonotype has just a few counts. The chain uses TRBV12-3 or TRBV12-4 and TRBJ2-1; possible D gene TRBD1, 5 bases. The CDR3 spans 13 residues. The V gene lost 4 bases and the J gene lost 7 bases, with 11 bases spanning the gap. CDR3: CASSYRMANEQFF. The CDR3 DNA sequence: TGTGCCAGCAGTTACAGGATGGCGAATGAGCAGTTCTTC.

This clonotype has at least ten counts. The chain recombines TRBV11-3 with TRBJ1-4; D call uncertain. CDR3 length equals 15 residues. V was shortened by 3 bases and J by 2 bases, with 10 bases between the two germline ends. Looked up from germline, CDR1 is SGHNT and CDR2 is YENEEA. CDR3 loop: CASSFTEMTNEKLFF. In DNA form, the CDR3 reads TGTGCCAGCAGCTTCACAGAAATGACTAATGAAAAACTGTTTTTT.

J is TRBJ2-7 and V is TRBV6-1; TRBD2 agrees at 7 bases. There are 14 residues in the CDR3. Trimming cost V 6 bases and J 1 base; bases outside gene matches: 6. Germline V lookup: CDR1 MNHNS, CDR2 SASEGT. The CDR3 coding sequence is TGTGCCAGCAGGTGGGGGGAGGGTTCCTACGAGCAGTACTTC. Amino acid sequence: CASRWGEGSYEQYF.

The table lists this clonotype with a few counts. The CDR3 protein is CASSQKDRDRPYRRGYTF. CDR3 DNA sequence: TGTGCCAGCAGCCAGAAAGACCGGGACAGACCTTATCGCCGGGGCTACACCTTC. This chain joins TRBV4-2 and TRBJ1-2; TRBD1 matches at 7 bases. The V and J ends lost 3 bases and 8 bases, in that order; junction bases with no gene match: 21. Germline lookup yields CDR1 LGHNA and CDR2 YNFKEQ. The CDR3 loop spans 18 amino acids.

The chain combines TRBV20-1 with TRBJ1-5; D not certain. V dropped 1 base and J dropped 0 bases, with 10 bases sitting between them. Germline CDR1 and CDR2: DFQATT and SNEGSKA (reference sequence). The CDR3 has 15 amino acids. The CDR3 loop reads CSARGENYSNQPQHF. The CDR3 nucleotides read TGCAGTGCTAGAGGCGAGAACTATAGCAATCAGCCCCAGCATTTT.

The CDR3 sequence is CASSFGSYSTDTQYF. The CDR3 DNA sequence: TGTGCCAGCAGCTTCGGGTCGTATAGCACAGATACGCAGTATTTT. The V and J genes are TRBV7-9 and TRBJ2-3; D gene ambiguous. This CDR3 is built from 15 residues. The germline V gene has CDR1 SEHNR and CDR2 FQNEAQ (reference sequence). V was clipped by 3 bases and J by 0 bases, with 10 bases between them.

The table lists this clonotype with a count of one. The chain couples TRBV7-9 to TRBJ2-3, with a possible D match to TRBD1 (6 bases). CDR1 and CDR2 (germline): SEHNR, FQNEAQ (reference sequence). CDR3 length equals 15 residues. V shed 4 bases and J shed 2 bases, with 13 bases lying between them. The CDR3 is CASSSQQGYTDTQYF. The CDR3, as DNA: TGTGCCAGCAGCTCGCAACAGGGATACACAGATACGCAGTATTTT. The entire variable domain, with the rest obtained from reference TRBV7-9 and TRBJ2-3, is as follows: DTGVSQNPRHKITKRGQNVTFRCDPISEHNRLYWYRQTLGQGPEFLTYFQNEAQLEKSRLLSDRFSAERPKGSFSTLEIQRTEQGDSAMYLCASSSQQGYTDTQYFGPGTRLTVL.

V gene TRBV5-1 combines with J gene TRBJ1-1; D is undetermined. The CDR3 loop spans 15 amino acids. V dropped 4 bases and J dropped 4 bases, with 17 bases sitting between them. Germline V CDR1 and CDR2: SGHRS, YFSETQ. The CDR3 loop reads CASSLDPMVGTEAFF. The CDR3 nucleotides read TGCGCCAGCAGCCTGGACCCGATGGTGGGCACTGAAGCTTTCTTT.

There are many counts of this clonotype. The CDR3 bases are TGTGCCGGCCGGTTAGGGGAGACCCAGTACTTC. Residues: CAGRLGETQYF. The rearrangement joins TRBV2 to TRBJ2-5; D not certain. Germline-derived CDR1 and CDR2 are SNHLY and FYNNEI. The CDR3 has 11 amino acids. Trimming cost V 11 bases and J 5 bases, with 12 bases left between them.

This chain connects TRBV5-1 to TRBJ1-3; a possible D gene is TRBD1 (5 bases). CDR3 size: 16 residues. CDR1 and CDR2 from the germline V gene are SGHRS and YFSETQ. Trimming cost V 4 bases and J 4 bases, with 18 bases left between them. CDR3: CASSQEAGGGGNTIYF. DNA of the CDR3: TGCGCCAGCAGCCAAGAAGCCGGGGGGGGAGGAAACACCATATATTTT.

This clonotype was observed at least ten times. The chain employs TRBV6-2 or TRBV6-3 and TRBJ2-3; perhaps TRBD2 as D (6 bases). This CDR3 has 16 amino acids. The germline CDR1 and CDR2 sequences are MNHEY and SVGEGT. Trimming stripped 3 bases from V and 2 bases from J, with 15 bases between. CDR3 DNA: TGTGCCAGCAGTTATGGAGGAGGGCTAAACACAGATACGCAGTATTTT. Protein: CASSYGGGLNTDTQYF.

This clonotype was seen only a few times. The chain has TRBV19 and TRBJ2-1; D might be TRBD1 or TRBD2, each matching 5 bases. Germline CDR1 and CDR2: LNHDA and SQIVND (reference sequence). V was shortened by 7 bases and J by 5 bases, with 18 bases between the two germline ends. The CDR3 runs to 15 residues. The CDR3 DNA reads as TGTGCCAGTAATTCCCTCGGGGCGACAAACAATGAGCAGTTCTTC. It codes for CASNSLGATNNEQFF.